These 10 T cell receptor beta chains were sequenced from one sample in a study of blood T cell repertoires in COVID-19. Profiling relied on immunoSEQ multiplex PCR, and the TCRdb table lists in-frame clones only, not all of them. The sample carries around 320,000 clones, around 92% recorded once. Sequenced sample: peripheral blood. All receptors come from a woman aged 25 to 39 with COVID-19, enrolled during active disease.

The chain carries TRBV4-1 and TRBJ2-7; 12 nucleotides line up with TRBD2. With V trimmed by 1 base and J by 5 bases, 12 bases remained unmatched. The CDR3 contains 18 residues. The germline V gene encodes CDR1 MGHRA and CDR2 YSYEKL. In DNA, the CDR3 is TGCGCCAGCAGCCAAGGACTAGGACTAGCGGGGAGTTTAGACGAGCAGTACTTC. It translates to CASSQGLGLAGSLDEQYF.

The chain uses TRBV6-5 and TRBJ1-6, with D perhaps matching TRBD1 (6 bases). Trimming cost V 4 bases and J 7 bases, with 8 bases left between them. In germline, CDR1 is MNHEY, CDR2 SVGAGI. The CDR3 extends over 13 amino acids. CDR3 loop: CASSSTGNSPLHF. The CDR3 bases are TGTGCCAGCAGTTCGACAGGAAATTCACCCCTCCACTTT.

The V gene is TRBV29-1, the J gene TRBJ2-7; 7 bases align to TRBD1. Germline CDR1 reads SQVTM; CDR2 reads ANQGSEA. This CDR3 is 13 amino acids long. The V and J ends lost 8 bases and 3 bases, in that order; junction bases with no gene match: 10. CDR3 bases: TGCAGCTTCCTCACAGGGGAACACTACGAGCAGTACTTC. Amino acid sequence: CSFLTGEHYEQYF.

This rearrangement joins TRBV5-4 to TRBJ1-1; D gene ambiguous. Deletions cut 1 base from V and 0 bases from J, with 7 bases between. The CDR3 consists of 14 residues. Germline V gene sequence: CDR1 SGHNT, CDR2 YYREEE (reference sequence). CDR3 in amino acids: CASSLSGLNTEAFF. CDR3 DNA: TGTGCCAGCAGCTTGTCCGGGTTGAACACTGAAGCTTTCTTT. The full variable domain, with the rest looked up from reference TRBV5-4 and TRBJ1-1, is ETGVTQSPTHLIKTRGQQVTLRCSSQSGHNTVSWYQQALGQGPQFIFQYYREEENGRGNFPPRFSGLQFPNYSSELNVNALELDDSALYLCASSLSGLNTEAFFGQGTRLTVV.

This clone was found once. J is TRBJ1-2 and V is TRBV30, with a weak D call TRBD1 (6 bases). CDR3 length: 12 residues. Trimming left V 1 base short and J 11 bases short, with 14 bases between. Germline assignment: CDR1 GTSNPN and CDR2 SVGIG (reference sequence). CDR3 region: CAWSALGGLYTF. The CDR3 nucleotides are TGTGCCTGGAGTGCCCTCGGGGGGCTGTACACCTTC.

This clone appeared once. The chain uses TRBV7-9 and TRBJ2-6; 11 bases align to TRBD1. CDR3 size: 19 residues. The germline V gene encodes CDR1 SEHNR and CDR2 FQNEAQ (reference sequence). After removal of 3 bases from V and 2 bases from J, the junction contained 9 bases not matched to a gene. The CDR3 nucleotides read TGTGCCAGCAGCTTCCCTCATGGACAGGGGGCCACTGGGGCCAACGTCCTGACTTTC. Translating it yields CASSFPHGQGATGANVLTF.

The CDR3 region has the DNA TGCGCCAGCAGCTTGTCGGGACAACAAGCTTTCTTT. This codes for CASSLSGQQAFF. This chain connects TRBV5-1 to TRBJ1-1; the D gene is possibly TRBD1 (6 bases). Trimming stripped 1 base from V and 9 bases from J, with 10 bases between. Germline V gives CDR1 SGHRS, CDR2 YFSETQ. CDR3 length: 12 residues. Looking up the rest from reference TRBV5-1 and TRBJ1-1 gives the full variable domain: KAGVTQTPRYLIKTRGQQVTLSCSPISGHRSVSWYQQTPGQGLQFLFEYFSETQRNKGNFPGRFSGRQFSNSRSEMNVSTLELGDSALYLCASSLSGQQAFFGQGTRLTVV.

V and J are TRBV7-2 and TRBJ2-1, with D maybe TRBD1 (5 bases). The CDR3 is 14 residues long. CDR1 is SGHTA and CDR2 is FQGNSA in the germline V gene. V was shortened by 2 bases and J by 5 bases, with 10 bases between the two germline ends. This CDR3 reads CASSLLTVHNEQFF. CDR3 bases: TGTGCCAGCAGCTTATTGACAGTCCACAATGAGCAGTTCTTC.

V gene TRBV5-1 combines with J gene TRBJ1-2; no clear D. The V end was cut by 1 base, the J end by 5 bases, with 9 bases between. Germline CDR1 SGHRS, CDR2 YFSETQ. This CDR3 contains 13 residues. CDR3 sequence: CASSLTAAYGYTF. The CDR3 DNA reads TGCGCCAGCAGCTTGACGGCAGCGTATGGCTACACCTTC.

J is TRBJ1-5 and V is TRBV20-1; D is perhaps TRBD1 (6 bases). The CDR3 extends over 14 amino acids. Germline values: CDR1 DFQATT, CDR2 SNEGSKA (reference sequence). V lost 3 bases, J lost 3 bases, and 12 bases lay in between. In nucleotides, the CDR3 is TGCAGTGCTAGTTTAGGACAGCTCAATCAGCCCCAGCATTTT. Translation gives CSASLGQLNQPQHF.